The present TCR beta chain was sequenced within a study of STAT5B mutations in CD4+ large granular lymphocyte leukemia. Study-wide results and limits: Approximately 25% of private leukemic clonotypes occurred rarely in other patients' non-leukemic repertoires.

Concerning this clone itself: Antigen unknown.

Original processing notes: Productive clonotypes were detectable down to 2.59 x 10-5 frequency. Here immunoSEQ multiplex PCR was the method, and the copy in TCRdb shows in-frame clones only, minus some. That table furnishes V, J and clone size, whereas the DNA furnished D and trimming. The sample includes 20,000 to 25,000 clones, approximately 71% of them seen just once. Sequencing was carried out using CD4+ T cells from blood buffy coats. The receptor was derived from a human donor in good health.

The CDR3 DNA follows: TGTGCCAGCACCGAAACGGGACAGGGCTACAATGAGCAGTTCTTC. Translation: CASTETGQGYNEQFF. This chain links TRBV5-6 with TRBJ2-1, with TRBD1 identical over 9 bases. Trimming at V came to 6 bases and at J to 3 bases, leaving 7 bases not matched to a gene. In germline, CDR1 is SGHDT, CDR2 YYEEEE. This CDR3 has 15 residues. Complete variable domain (other parts from reference TRBV5-6 and TRBJ2-1): DAGVTQSPTHLIKTRGQQVTLRCSPKSGHDTVSWYQQALGQGPQFIFQYYEEEERQRGNFPDRFSGHQFPNYSSELNVNALLLGDSALYLCASTETGQGYNEQFFGPGTRLTVL.